This TCR beta chain was sequenced in a study of T cell responses to AZD1222 COVID-19 vaccine. Sequenced by immunoSEQ multiplex PCR; TCRdb stores in-frame clones only, minus some. The sample includes some 83,000 clones, about 91% seen only once; the top ten take approximately 5%. Germline CDR1 KGHSH, CDR2 LQKENI. The CDR3 runs to 14 residues. The ends lost 6 bases at V and 7 bases at J; junction bases unmatched: 6. V is TRBV18 and J is TRBJ1-6, with TRBD1 identical over 7 bases. Sample: peripheral blood, taken 28 days after the second AZD1222 dose. The receptor was derived from an adult who received the AZD1222 COVID-19 vaccine. CDR3 region: CASSADRENSPLHF. The CDR3 DNA reads as TGTGCCAGCTCGGCCGACAGGGAAAATTCACCCCTCCACTTT.